This is a list of T cell receptor beta chains from one sample in a study of spatial heterogeneity in lung cancer. From the 5' RACE reads, TCRdb called clonotypes with MiXCR, one entry per CDR3 protein. Among 15,000 to 20,000 distinct CDR3 sequences, 20% to 25% were seen once, and the ten largest hold around 19%. Sequenced material: PBMCs, taken at surgery. Receptors were obtained from a female donor with early-stage non-small cell lung cancer. Both conserved end residues are trimmed from each CDR3. Each record gives: V gene, CDR3 protein.

>TRBV7-9
ASSPLGGVDTEAF
>TRBV12-3/TRBV12-4
ASSRNTNQPQH
>TRBV7-9
ASSYHAGLAGDGETQY
>TRBV10-3
AISDRGDQPQH
>TRBV5-4
ASSLDRGFADTQY
>TRBV2
ARTTGLMGNTEAF
>TRBV12-3/TRBV12-4
ASSFTAGSSPLH
>TRBV7-2
ASSSFRGETQY
>TRBV18
ASSPLLAGEAYEQY
>TRBV5-1
ASSSLTGSTDTQY
>TRBV6-6
ASSYRWQSKNSPLH
>TRBV20-1
SASNLANQPKTQY
>TRBV28
ASSTLASGRNEQF
>TRBV18
VSSPMAGNYGYT
>TRBV7-7
ASSLAQGGEAF
>TRBV4-2
ASSPRLAGGSTGELF
>TRBV29-1
SVESSGTGYNEQF
>TRBV18
ASSPDTFYGYT
>TRBV14
ASSQDLSGQLNYGYT
>TRBV7-3
ASAPASQETQY
>TRBV28
ASSPQGQGLPYNEQF
>TRBV27
ASSLYLGGVDQTQY
>TRBV6-2/TRBV6-3
ASSIGASLYEQY
>TRBV7-9
ASSPSGSNEQF
>TRBV4-3
ASSQDSGTADTQY
>TRBV5-5
ASSLSTSAYNEQF
>TRBV5-6
ASSLGLQITDTQY
>TRBV20-1
TAQEPFSEKLF
>TRBV2
ASSDVGTAFNEQF
>TRBV29-1
SVGKEADTQY